This T cell receptor beta chain was identified in a study of blood T cell repertoires in COVID-19. Germline CDR1 is SGHRS and CDR2 is YFSETQ. CDR3 length equals 15 residues. J gave up 5 bases and V 0 bases, and 3 bases lay outside the gene matches. Libraries were prepared by immunoSEQ multiplex PCR; TCRdb keeps only in-frame clonotypes and omits some of them. The table includes 140,000 to 150,000 clones, around 89% detected once. V usage is TRBV5-1 and J usage is TRBJ2-1; 9 bases are a match to TRBD1. The clonotype originates from a woman aged 25-40 years with acute COVID-19. The sequencing sample was made of PBMCs or T cells enriched from blood (not recorded which). This CDR3 reads CASSLVQGADNEQFF. CDR3 bases: TGCGCCAGCAGCTTGGTACAGGGGGCAGACAATGAGCAGTTCTTC.